This entry is about one TCR beta chain. Its antigen remains unknown. Assaying covered 100,000 or so TCR templates per sample. Assay used: immunoSEQ multiplex PCR; TCRdb lists only in-frame clones, some missing. The table lists some 97,000 clones, about 94% of them singletons. The data derive from a study of siplizumab effects on memory and regulatory T cells. This CDR3 has 15 amino acids. CDR1 is SGHTS and CDR2 is YDEGEE in the germline V gene. V shed 3 bases and J 0 bases; nucleotides not matched to a gene: 2. Study results and limitations: No assignable naive or memory phenotype existed for roughly 80-97% of proliferating CD4+ or CD8+ clones.

The source material was non-Treg CD4+ T cells sorted from blood. The chain carries TRBV5-8 and TRBJ2-2, with 7 positions matching TRBD1. The TCR was taken from a human donor in good health. In DNA form, the CDR3 reads TGTGCCAGCAGCTCGGGACAGCCGAACACCGGGGAGCTGTTTTTT. This gives the protein CASSSGQPNTGELFF. The variable domain in full, completed from reference TRBV5-8 and TRBJ2-2, reads EAGVTQSPTHLIKTRGQQATLRCSPISGHTSVYWYQQALGLGLQFLLWYDEGEERNRGNFPPRFSGRQFPNYSSELNVNALELEDSALYLCASSSGQPNTGELFFGEGSRLTVL.